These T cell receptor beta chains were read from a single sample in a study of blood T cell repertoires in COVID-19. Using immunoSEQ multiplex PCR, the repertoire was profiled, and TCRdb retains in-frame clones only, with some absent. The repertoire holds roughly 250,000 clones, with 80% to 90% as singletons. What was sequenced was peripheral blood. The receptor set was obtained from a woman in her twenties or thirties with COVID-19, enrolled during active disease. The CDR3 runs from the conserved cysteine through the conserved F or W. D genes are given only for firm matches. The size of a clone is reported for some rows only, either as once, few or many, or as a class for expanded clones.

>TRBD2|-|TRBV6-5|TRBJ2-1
TGTGCCAGCAGTTTTTATGGGCTAGCGGTCGATGAGCAGTTCTTC
CASSFYGLAVDEQFF
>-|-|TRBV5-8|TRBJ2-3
TGTGCCAGCAGCTTTTTACAGGGCCCAGATACGCAGTATTTT
CASSFLQGPDTQYF
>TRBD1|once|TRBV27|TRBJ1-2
TGTGCCAGCAGCATCACAGGGGACTATGGCTACACCTTC
CASSITGDYGYTF
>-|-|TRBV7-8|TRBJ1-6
TGTGCCAGCAGCCCCCAGGACATTGGGAATTCACCCCTCCACTTT
CASSPQDIGNSPLHF
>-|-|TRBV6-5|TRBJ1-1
TGTGCCAGCAGTTATGGCCAGGCGGGTACTGAAGCTTTCTTT
CASSYGQAGTEAFF
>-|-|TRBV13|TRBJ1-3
TGTGCCAGCAGCCCGCAGGGACACGGGGGGGGAAACACCATATATTTT
CASSPQGHGGGNTIYF
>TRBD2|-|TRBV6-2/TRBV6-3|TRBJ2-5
TGTGCCAGCAGTTACCCCTTCAGCGGGGGGTGGGAGACCCAGTACTTC
CASSYPFSGGWETQYF
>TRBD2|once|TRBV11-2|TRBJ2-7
TGTGCCAGCAGCTTCGGCGGGGGGGGCTACGAGCAGTACTTC
CASSFGGGGYEQYF
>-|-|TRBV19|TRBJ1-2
TGTGCCAGTAGTCAAGTCAGCTATGGCTACACCTTC
CASSQVSYGYTF
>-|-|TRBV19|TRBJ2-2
TGTGCCAGTAGTATTCAGGGGTTGACCGGGGAGCTGTTTTTT
CASSIQGLTGELFF
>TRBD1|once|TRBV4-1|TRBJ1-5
TGCGCCAGCAGCCAACGGACAGGAATTAATCAGCCCCAGCATTTT
CASSQRTGINQPQHF
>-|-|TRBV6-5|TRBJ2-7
TGTGCCACCCGGGGGATCTCCTACGAGCAGTACTTC
CATRGISYEQYF
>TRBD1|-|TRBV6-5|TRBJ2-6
TGTGCCAGCAGCCGGGACAGCGCTGGGGCCAACGTCCTGACTTTC
CASSRDSAGANVLTF
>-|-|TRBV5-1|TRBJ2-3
TGCGCCAGCAGCGACAGGGACTCAGATACGCAGTATTTT
CASSDRDSDTQYF
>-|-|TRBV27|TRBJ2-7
TGTGCCAGCAGCTTCTCCTCAGGCTCCCCCTACGAGCAGTACTTC
CASSFSSGSPYEQYF
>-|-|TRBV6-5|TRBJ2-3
TGTGCCTCAGGGTTCTTCGGCACAGATACGCAGTATTTT
CASGFFGTDTQYF
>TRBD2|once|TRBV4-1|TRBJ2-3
TGCGCCAGCAGCCGGGGACTAGCGGATAGCACAGATACGCAGTATTTT
CASSRGLADSTDTQYF
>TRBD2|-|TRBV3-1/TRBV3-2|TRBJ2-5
TGTGCCAGCCGCTGGGAGGGAGGGGAGACCCAGTACTTC
CASRWEGGETQYF
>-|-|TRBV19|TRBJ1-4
TGTGCCAGTAGTCGGTCGACGGGGAAACTGTTTTTT
CASSRSTGKLFF
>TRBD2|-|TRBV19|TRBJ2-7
TGTGCCAGTAGTATTTTCGGGGGGGGATCCTACGAGCAGTACTTC
CASSIFGGGSYEQYF
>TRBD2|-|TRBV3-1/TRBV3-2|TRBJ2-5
TGTGCCAGCAGCCAAGAGGGAGCGGGGGGGCAAGAGACCCAGTACTTC
CASSQEGAGGQETQYF
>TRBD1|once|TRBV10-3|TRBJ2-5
TGTGCCACTGCGACAGGGGAAAAGACCCAGTACTTC
CATATGEKTQYF
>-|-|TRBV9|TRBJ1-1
TGTGCCAGCAGCGCCTCAAGGTCGAGGTTGAACACTGAAGCTTTCTTT
CASSASRSRLNTEAFF
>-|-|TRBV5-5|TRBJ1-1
TGTGCCAGCAGCTTGGTTAGCACTGAAGCTTTCTTT
CASSLVSTEAFF
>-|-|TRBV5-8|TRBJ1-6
TGTGCCAGCGAGCAGGGTGCTGGATATAATTCACCCCTCCACTTT
CASEQGAGYNSPLHF
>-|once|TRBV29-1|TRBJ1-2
TGCAGCGTTACTCCTAACCGGGCCCCATCGGGGGGTGGCTACACCTTC
CSVTPNRAPSGGGYTF
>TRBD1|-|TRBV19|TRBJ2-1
TGTGCCAGTAGTCCTTGGACAGGAGTTCATGAGCAGTTCTTC
CASSPWTGVHEQFF
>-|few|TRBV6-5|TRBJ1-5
TGTGCCAGCAGAACCAGCGGGGGTCATCAGCCCCAGCATTTT
CASRTSGGHQPQHF
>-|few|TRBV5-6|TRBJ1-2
TGTGCCAGCAGCTTCTGGGGGGATGGCTACACCTTC
CASSFWGDGYTF
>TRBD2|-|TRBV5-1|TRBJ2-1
TGCGCCAGCAGCAAAGGCGGGGGATCCTACAATGAGCAGTTCTTC
CASSKGGGSYNEQFF
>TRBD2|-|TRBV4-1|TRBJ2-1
TGCGCCAGCAGCCAAGACGCCGGGACTAGCGGAGGCGCGCAGTTCTTC
CASSQDAGTSGGAQFF
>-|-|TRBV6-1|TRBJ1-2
TGTGCCAGCAGTGAAGCAGCGTGGGGAGGTGGCTACACCTTC
CASSEAAWGGGYTF
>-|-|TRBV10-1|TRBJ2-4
TGCGCCAGCAGTGACTCAGGGGCCCAAAACATTCAGTACTTC
CASSDSGAQNIQYF
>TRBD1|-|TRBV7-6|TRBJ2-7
TGTGCCAGCAGCGTAGAACCGGGACAGCCCTACGAGCAGTACTTC
CASSVEPGQPYEQYF
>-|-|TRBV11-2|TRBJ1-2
TGTGCCAGCAGCTTACAGGGGAGCTATGGCTACACCTTC
CASSLQGSYGYTF
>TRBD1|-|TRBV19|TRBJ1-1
TGTGCCAGTAGTACCCCAGGGGGCACTGAAGCTTTCTTT
CASSTPGGTEAFF
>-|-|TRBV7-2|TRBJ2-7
TGTGCCAGCAGCCAAACTACAGGGTACTACGAGCAGTACTTC
CASSQTTGYYEQYF
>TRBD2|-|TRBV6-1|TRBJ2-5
TGTGCCAGCAGTGTAGGACTAGCGGGGGTGTCGAAGACCCAGTACTTC
CASSVGLAGVSKTQYF
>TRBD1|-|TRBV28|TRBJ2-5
TGTGCCAGCAGCCCGCGGGACAGGCAAGAGACCCAGTACTTC
CASSPRDRQETQYF
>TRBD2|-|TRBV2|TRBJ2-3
TGTGCCAGCAGTGAGACTAGCGGGGGGGGTACGCAGTATTTT
CASSETSGGGTQYF
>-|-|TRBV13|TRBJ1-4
TGTGCCAGCAGCTTATCCAGGGAGGGAAAACTGTTTTTT
CASSLSREGKLFF
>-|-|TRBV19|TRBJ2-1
TGTGCCAGTAGTATAGGAATAGGACTGGCTGCCTACAATGAGCAGTTCTTC
CASSIGIGLAAYNEQFF
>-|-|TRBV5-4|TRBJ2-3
TGTGCCAGCAGCGCCGGAGGGGGGGCTGGGGGTACGCAGTATTTT
CASSAGGGAGGTQYF
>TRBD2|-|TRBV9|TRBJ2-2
TGTGCCAGCAGCGTAGCGAGCGGGGGGCACACCGGGGAGCTGTTTTTT
CASSVASGGHTGELFF
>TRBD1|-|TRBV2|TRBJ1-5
TGTGCCAGTCGGGGGCGGACAGGGGTGATTCAGCCCCAGCATTTT
CASRGRTGVIQPQHF
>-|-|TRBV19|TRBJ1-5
TGTGCCAGTAGTATGGACTGGTATAGCAATCAGCCCCAGCATTTT
CASSMDWYSNQPQHF
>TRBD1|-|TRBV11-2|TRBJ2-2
TGTGCCAGCAGCCTAAGACAGGGGAACACCGGGGAGCTGTTTTTT
CASSLRQGNTGELFF
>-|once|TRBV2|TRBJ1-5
TGTGCCAGCAGACGGGAGGTGAGCAATCAGCCCCAGCATTTT
CASRREVSNQPQHF
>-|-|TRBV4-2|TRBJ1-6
TGTGCCAGCAGCCAAGATGGGGCCAGTTGGTCACCCCTCCACTTT
CASSQDGASWSPLHF
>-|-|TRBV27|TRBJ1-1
TGTGCCAGCAGTTTATTCGGGGGGTCGTTCGGTTTCTTT
CASSLFGGSFGFF